Listed below are T cell receptor beta chains from one sample, sequenced in a study of Ad26.COV2.S vaccination and SARS-CoV-2 variants. Data came from immunoSEQ multiplex PCR; TCRdb stores just in-frame clones and leaves some out. The sample lists 380,000 or so clones, roughly 85% occurring once. The sample in question was peripheral blood, obtained in a trial of Ad26.COV2.S vaccine versus placebo. The source of these receptors is a person between 18 and 65 years old who received the Ad26.COV2.S COVID-19 vaccine or a placebo. The CDR3 runs from the conserved cysteine through the conserved F or W. Fields, in order: V gene, CDR3 length, D gene, J gene, clone size, CDR3 DNA, CDR3 protein. A D gene is named only where the DNA matches it firmly. Rows give clone size only sometimes, using once, few, many, or a class for an expanded clone.

v_call: TRBV6-4; cdr3_length: 14; d_call: NA; j_call: TRBJ2-5; clone_size: NA; cdr3_nt: TGTGCCAGCAGTGATTTAGAGCCAAGGGAGACCCAGTACTTC; cdr3_aa: CASSDLEPRETQYF
v_call: TRBV4-1; cdr3_length: 15; d_call: NA; j_call: TRBJ2-1; clone_size: NA; cdr3_nt: TGCGCCAGCAGCCACCCCGTATCCAGCTTCGATGAGCAGTTCTTC; cdr3_aa: CASSHPVSSFDEQFF
v_call: TRBV9; cdr3_length: 14; d_call: NA; j_call: TRBJ1-4; clone_size: NA; cdr3_nt: TGTGCCAGCAGCGCGGGCAGTAGCAATGAAAAACTGTTTTTT; cdr3_aa: CASSAGSSNEKLFF
v_call: TRBV6-5; cdr3_length: 13; d_call: NA; j_call: TRBJ1-2; clone_size: NA; cdr3_nt: TGTGCCAGCAGTTACTCGATGGAGTATGGCTACACCTTC; cdr3_aa: CASSYSMEYGYTF
v_call: TRBV11-3; cdr3_length: 15; d_call: NA; j_call: TRBJ1-4; clone_size: NA; cdr3_nt: TGTGCCAGCAGCTTAGGTGGGACAACTAATGAAAAACTGTTTTTT; cdr3_aa: CASSLGGTTNEKLFF
v_call: TRBV9; cdr3_length: 19; d_call: TRBD1; j_call: TRBJ2-1; clone_size: NA; cdr3_nt: TGTGCCAGCAGCGTAGCGGGGACAGGGGGCCTAGTGAGGTTGAATGAGCAGTTCTTC; cdr3_aa: CASSVAGTGGLVRLNEQFF
v_call: TRBV15; cdr3_length: 14; d_call: NA; j_call: TRBJ2-7; clone_size: NA; cdr3_nt: TGTGCCACCAGCAGAGAACGACAGCTCTACGAGCAGTACTTC; cdr3_aa: CATSRERQLYEQYF
v_call: TRBV11-3; cdr3_length: 14; d_call: NA; j_call: TRBJ2-3; clone_size: NA; cdr3_nt: TGTGCCAGCAGCTTAGCACTAGCCATGGATACGCAGTATTTT; cdr3_aa: CASSLALAMDTQYF
v_call: TRBV4-1; cdr3_length: 17; d_call: NA; j_call: TRBJ2-3; clone_size: NA; cdr3_nt: TGCGCCAGCAGCCACGCGGGGGACATAGCTATCACAGATACGCAGTATTTT; cdr3_aa: CASSHAGDIAITDTQYF
v_call: TRBV10-3; cdr3_length: 12; d_call: NA; j_call: TRBJ2-7; clone_size: NA; cdr3_nt: TGTGCCATCAGCTACAGGGTTGAGGAGCAGTACTTC; cdr3_aa: CAISYRVEEQYF
v_call: TRBV5-1; cdr3_length: 16; d_call: TRBD1; j_call: TRBJ2-2; clone_size: NA; cdr3_nt: TGCGCCAGCAGCCCCGTAGGGGGCGCGAACACCGGGGAGCTGTTTTTT; cdr3_aa: CASSPVGGANTGELFF
v_call: TRBV7-3; cdr3_length: 13; d_call: NA; j_call: TRBJ1-1; clone_size: NA; cdr3_nt: TGTGCCAGCAGCGGTATTCCGAACACTGAAGCTTTCTTT; cdr3_aa: CASSGIPNTEAFF
v_call: TRBV5-1; cdr3_length: 15; d_call: NA; j_call: TRBJ2-3; clone_size: once; cdr3_nt: TGCGCCAGCAGCTTGATTAGCGGACGCACAGATACGCAGTATTTT; cdr3_aa: CASSLISGRTDTQYF
v_call: TRBV24-1; cdr3_length: 13; d_call: NA; j_call: TRBJ1-1; clone_size: NA; cdr3_nt: TGTGCCCCTACGGGGGATAGGAACACTGAAGCTTTCTTT; cdr3_aa: CAPTGDRNTEAFF
v_call: TRBV7-9; cdr3_length: 15; d_call: NA; j_call: TRBJ2-7; clone_size: NA; cdr3_nt: TGTGCCAGCCGCGTAACCGGGGCCGTTGAGAACGAGCAGTACTTC; cdr3_aa: CASRVTGAVENEQYF
v_call: TRBV2; cdr3_length: 14; d_call: NA; j_call: TRBJ2-7; clone_size: NA; cdr3_nt: TGTGCCAGCACGAGACAGGCAGGAAACTACGAGCAGTACTTC; cdr3_aa: CASTRQAGNYEQYF
v_call: TRBV2; cdr3_length: 13; d_call: NA; j_call: TRBJ1-1; clone_size: NA; cdr3_nt: TGTGCCAGCAGTGATGGGGGGAACACTGAAGCTTTCTTT; cdr3_aa: CASSDGGNTEAFF
v_call: TRBV20-1; cdr3_length: 11; d_call: NA; j_call: TRBJ2-7; clone_size: NA; cdr3_nt: TGCAGTGCCTCCGGGACATACGAGCAGTACTTC; cdr3_aa: CSASGTYEQYF
v_call: TRBV5-1; cdr3_length: 15; d_call: NA; j_call: TRBJ1-2; clone_size: NA; cdr3_nt: TGCGCCAGCAGCTTCCCGAACCCCGTAATTGGAGGCTACACCTTC; cdr3_aa: CASSFPNPVIGGYTF
v_call: TRBV7-7; cdr3_length: 15; d_call: TRBD1; j_call: TRBJ2-2; clone_size: NA; cdr3_nt: TGTGCCAGCAGCTTAAGTAACAGGGGAGCCGGGGAGCTGTTTTTT; cdr3_aa: CASSLSNRGAGELFF
v_call: TRBV6-1; cdr3_length: 14; d_call: NA; j_call: TRBJ1-2; clone_size: NA; cdr3_nt: TGTGCCAGCAGTGAAGCGACAGGTCTTCATGGCTACACCTTC; cdr3_aa: CASSEATGLHGYTF
v_call: TRBV13; cdr3_length: 14; d_call: NA; j_call: TRBJ2-3; clone_size: once; cdr3_nt: TGTGCCAGCAGTCGAAATCAGGGCACAGATACGCAGTATTTT; cdr3_aa: CASSRNQGTDTQYF